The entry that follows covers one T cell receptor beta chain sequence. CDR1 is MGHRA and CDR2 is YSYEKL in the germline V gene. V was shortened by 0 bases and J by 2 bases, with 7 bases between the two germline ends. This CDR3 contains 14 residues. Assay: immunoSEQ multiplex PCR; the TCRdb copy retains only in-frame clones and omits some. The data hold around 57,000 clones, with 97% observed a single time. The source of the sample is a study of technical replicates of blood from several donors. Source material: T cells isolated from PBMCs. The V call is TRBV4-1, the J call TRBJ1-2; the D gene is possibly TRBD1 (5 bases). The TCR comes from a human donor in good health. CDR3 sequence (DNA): TGCGCCAGCAGCCAAGACGCAGGGAACTATGGCTACACCTTC. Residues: CASSQDAGNYGYTF.